These 25 T cell receptor beta chains came from one sample sequenced in a study of blood T cell repertoires in COVID-19. Sequenced by immunoSEQ multiplex PCR; TCRdb stores in-frame clones only, minus some. This sample has about 25,000 clones, with approximately 90% found just once. The sequenced sample was peripheral blood. The receptors were gathered from a woman of 80 years or more with acute or convalescent COVID-19.

The J gene is TRBJ2-2, the V gene TRBV19, with D perhaps matching TRBD2 (5 bases). Trimming shortened V by 5 bases and J by 1 base, and 11 bases separated the two germline ends. CDR1 and CDR2 (germline): LNHDA, SQIVND (reference sequence). The CDR3 has 15 residues. DNA of the CDR3: TGTGCCAGTAGTGGACTCATAATGAACACCGGGGAGCTGTTTTTT. Its protein is CASSGLIMNTGELFF. Supplemented by reference TRBV19 and TRBJ2-2, the full variable domain reads DGGITQSPKYLFRKEGQNVTLSCEQNLNHDAMYWYRQDPGQGLRLIYYSQIVNDFQKGDIAEGYSVSREKKESFPLTVTSAQKNPTAFYLCASSGLIMNTGELFFGEGSRLTVL.

This clone has a handful of counts. The rearrangement uses TRBV7-2 and TRBJ1-5, with D perhaps matching TRBD1 (5 bases). The CDR3 consists of 14 residues. Looked up from germline, CDR1 is SGHTA and CDR2 is FQGNSA. V lost 5 bases, J lost 8 bases, and 16 bases lay in between. The CDR3 DNA is TGTGCCAGCAGCCCACGCCAGGGATTGGAGCCCCAGCATTTT. Protein sequence: CASSPRQGLEPQHF.

The CDR3 region has the DNA TGTGCCAGCACCCCTCGTTGGGGGGGCGATGAGCAGTTCTTC. Residues: CASTPRWGGDEQFF. The V call is TRBV2, the J call TRBJ2-1, with D tentatively TRBD2 (7 bases). CDR3 size: 14 residues. Germline lookup yields CDR1 SNHLY and CDR2 FYNNEI. The V end lost 7 bases, the J end lost 8 bases, and 18 bases lay between the germline ends.

This sequence joins TRBV18 and TRBJ1-5; D gene uncertain. Germline assignment: CDR1 KGHSH and CDR2 LQKENI. V was cut by 2 bases and J by 0 bases, with 8 bases left in between. The CDR3 is made up of 15 amino acids. In nucleotides, the CDR3 is TGTGCCAGCTCACCAAACGGGAATAGCAATCAGCCCCAGCATTTT. Translated, it gives CASSPNGNSNQPQHF.

This clone was recorded once. CDR3 region: CASSLALGGEQFF. As DNA, the CDR3 is TGTGCCAGCAGCTTAGCCCTTGGAGGTGAGCAGTTCTTC. This chain links TRBV11-2 with TRBJ2-1; a weak D match, TRBD2 (5 bases). Germline loops: CDR1 SGHAT, CDR2 FQNNGV. This CDR3 contains 13 residues. Trimming pared 1 base from V and 9 bases from J, leaving 10 bases between.

This clone was counted between two and nine times. This chain joins TRBV24-1 and TRBJ2-1; the match to TRBD2 covers 11 bases. CDR3 length equals 14 residues. Germline lookup yields CDR1 KGHDR and CDR2 SFDVKD. Trimming at V came to 7 bases and at J to 7 bases, leaving 5 bases not matched to a gene. CDR3 residues: CATSLAGGGNEQFF. The CDR3 DNA reads TGTGCCACCAGCCTAGCGGGAGGAGGGAATGAGCAGTTCTTC.

The CDR3 sequence: CASSESGQPNTEAFF. Here the CDR3 DNA reads TGCGCCAGCAGTGAGTCAGGACAGCCGAACACTGAAGCTTTCTTT. The chain joins TRBV10-1 to TRBJ1-1; weak D call: TRBD1 (6 bases). Germline V gives CDR1 WNHNN, CDR2 SYGVQD (reference sequence). The V and J ends lost 0 bases and 1 base respectively, with 9 bases between them. The CDR3 has 15 amino acids.

Details on this clone: One junction end disagrees with the germline gene, perhaps due to a read error. The chain has TRBV28 and TRBJ1-2; no firm D call. In germline, CDR1 is MDHEN, CDR2 SYDVKM. The CDR3 is 17 amino acids. The CDR3 region is CASSLSRQIFPGPYSHF. CDR3 DNA sequence: TGTGCCAGCAGTTTATCCCGCCAGATCTTTCCGGGTCCATATAGCCACTTC.

This rearrangement joins TRBV7-7 to TRBJ2-5, with D maybe TRBD1 (5 bases). Germline V gene data show CDR1 as SSHAT and CDR2 as FNYEAQ (reference sequence). This CDR3 is 18 amino acids long. Trimming stripped 0 bases from V and 1 base from J, with 18 bases between. The CDR3 here is CASSLALIGAGLQETQYF. The CDR3 DNA sequence: TGTGCCAGCAGCTTAGCGCTAATTGGGGCAGGGCTCCAAGAGACCCAGTACTTC.

The gene calls are TRBV30 and TRBJ2-2; 9 nucleotides align to TRBD2. V was clipped by 4 bases and J by 4 bases; unmatched bases: 7. The CDR3 covers 15 residues. CDR1 and CDR2 from the germline V gene are GTSNPN and SVGIG (reference sequence). The CDR3 DNA is TGTGCCTGGACCTTAGCGGGAGTTGCCACCGGGGAGCTGTTTTTT. This sequence encodes CAWTLAGVATGELFF. The complete variable domain, with remaining parts taken from reference TRBV30 and TRBJ2-2, reads SQTIHQWPATLVQPVGSPLSLECTVEGTSNPNLYWYRQAAGRGLQLLFYSVGIGQISSEVPQNLSASRPQDRQFILSSKKLLLSDSGFYLCAWTLAGVATGELFFGEGSRLTVL.

The chain uses TRBV30 and TRBJ1-1; perhaps TRBD1 as D (5 bases). V was shortened by 5 bases and J by 0 bases, with 13 bases between the two germline ends. This CDR3 has 14 residues. Germline V gene lookup returns CDR1 GTSNPN and CDR2 SVGIG (reference sequence). CDR3 DNA: TGTGCCTGGGGGACGGACACCCTGAACACTGAAGCTTTCTTT. It is translated as CAWGTDTLNTEAFF.

The table lists this clone with a few counts. The rearrangement joins TRBV6-1 to TRBJ1-5, with D hard to call. The CDR3 length is 17 residues. V was pared by 4 bases and J by 3 bases, with 19 bases between. Per the germline V gene, CDR1 is MNHNS and CDR2 is SASEGT. This CDR3 is CASSVPYTWGDNQPQHF. The CDR3 DNA is TGTGCCAGCAGTGTTCCGTACACGTGGGGAGACAATCAGCCCCAGCATTTT.

Here the CDR3 reads CASSGGTGGRFGAFF. For the CDR3, the DNA is TGTGCCAGCAGTGGCGGGACAGGGGGGCGGTTCGGAGCTTTCTTT. J is TRBJ1-1 and V is TRBV2, with TRBD1 matching over 11 bases. J lost 10 bases, V lost 4 bases, and 11 bases had no gene match. CDR3 size: 15 residues. Germline loops: CDR1 SNHLY, CDR2 FYNNEI. Supplemented by reference TRBV2 and TRBJ1-1, the full variable domain reads EPEVTQTPSHQVTQMGQEVILRCVPISNHLYFYWYRQILGQKVEFLVSFYNNEISEKSEIFDDQFSVERPDGSNFTLKIRSTKLEDSAMYFCASSGGTGGRFGAFFGQGTRLTVV.

CDR3 residues: CASSLARGRTSGRAGADTQYF. Written as DNA, the CDR3 is TGTGCCAGCAGCTTAGCCCGGGGCCGGACTAGCGGGAGGGCGGGCGCAGATACGCAGTATTTT. The chain carries TRBV7-2 and TRBJ2-3; TRBD2 agrees at 15 bases. CDR1 is SGHTA and CDR2 is FQGNSA in the germline V gene. J gave up 4 bases and V 0 bases, and 14 bases lay outside the gene matches. The CDR3 sequence is 21 residues long.

The rearrangement links TRBV5-8 to TRBJ1-2; no clear D gene. CDR3 size: 14 residues. CDR1 SGHTS and CDR2 YDEGEE come from the germline V gene. The germline V and J ends were trimmed by 3 bases and 8 bases, with 17 bases remaining between them. CDR3 protein: CASSSYTTPGGYTF. CDR3 bases: TGTGCCAGCAGCTCGTACACAACCCCGGGGGGCTACACCTTC.

This chain uses TRBV4-1 with TRBJ1-5; D not resolved. V shed 0 bases and J shed 5 bases, with 14 bases lying between them. CDR1 and CDR2 (germline): MGHRA, YSYEKL. This CDR3 is built from 16 residues. The CDR3 bases are TGCGCCAGCAGCCAAGATGAGAGACACCAATATCAGCCCCAGCATTTT. Protein product: CASSQDERHQYQPQHF.

Sample share makes this clone medium-sized (0.01 to 0.1%). The genes are TRBV14 and TRBJ2-2; TRBD2 matches at 12 bases. The CDR3 loop spans 17 amino acids. The V gene's germline CDR1 is SGHDN and CDR2 FVKESK. After removal of 4 bases from V and 5 bases from J, the junction contained 8 bases not matched to a gene. Here the CDR3 reads CASSPQGLAGPTGELFF. The CDR3 DNA sequence: TGTGCCAGCAGCCCCCAGGGACTAGCGGGTCCTACCGGGGAGCTGTTTTTT.

The V call is TRBV27, the J call TRBJ1-1; 7 nucleotides agree with TRBD1. CDR1 is MNHEY and CDR2 is SMNVEV in the germline V gene (reference sequence). The CDR3 totals 19 residues. The V and J ends lost 6 bases and 0 bases, in that order; junction bases with no gene match: 19. The CDR3 is CASSIGGPTGAGMNTEAFF. The CDR3 bases are TGTGCCAGCAGCATAGGGGGCCCCACAGGGGCCGGAATGAACACTGAAGCTTTCTTT.

This chain connects TRBV7-8 to TRBJ2-5, with D unresolved. The CDR3 runs 13 residues. Trimming left V 5 bases short and J 1 base short, with 8 bases between. Germline V gives CDR1 SGHVS, CDR2 FQNEAQ. CDR3 nucleotide sequence: TGTGCCAGCAGCAACCGACTCCAAGAGACCCAGTACTTC. Translation: CASSNRLQETQYF.

The V gene is TRBV5-1, the J gene TRBJ2-2, with TRBD1 identical over 7 bases. The germline CDR1 and CDR2 sequences are SGHRS and YFSETQ. The CDR3 spans 14 residues. The V gene end was trimmed by 3 bases and the J gene end by 7 bases; junction bases not matched to a gene: 6. CDR3 sequence (DNA): TGCGCCAGCAGCTGGTTACAGGGGAACGGGGAGCTGTTTTTT. Amino acids: CASSWLQGNGELFF.

The CDR3 spells CASDLLQGRTEAFF. The CDR3 DNA reads TGTGCCAGCGACTTACTACAGGGAAGGACTGAAGCTTTCTTT. The chain joins TRBV5-8 to TRBJ1-1; tentative D call: TRBD1 (6 bases). The length of the CDR3 is 14 residues. Trimming shortened V by 7 bases and J by 5 bases, and 18 bases separated the two germline ends. The germline V gene encodes CDR1 SGHTS and CDR2 YDEGEE.

The chain uses TRBV5-1 and TRBJ2-3, with 13 nucleotides matching TRBD2. V dropped 4 bases and J dropped 5; count of bases not matched to a gene: 10. Germline assignment: CDR1 SGHRS and CDR2 YFSETQ. CDR3 size: 17 residues. This CDR3 reads CASSEGLAGSRGDTQYF. The CDR3 coding sequence is TGCGCCAGCAGCGAGGGACTAGCGGGATCCCGAGGAGATACGCAGTATTTT.

The chain recombines TRBV5-5 with TRBJ1-2; possible D gene TRBD1, 6 bases. The CDR3 covers 15 residues. Germline CDR1 SGHKS, CDR2 YYEKEE (reference sequence). V lost 0 bases, J lost 4 bases, and 13 bases lay in between. The CDR3, as DNA: TGTGCCAGCAGCTTGGCCTGGACAGCCCTCTATGGCTACACCTTC. This encodes CASSLAWTALYGYTF.

The CDR3 DNA sequence: TGTGCCAGCAGCTTACAGGGACAGAACAATCAGCCCCAGCATTTT. Translation: CASSLQGQNNQPQHF. The chain is built from TRBV7-2 and TRBJ1-5; 7 bases fit TRBD1. The germline V gene has CDR1 SGHTA and CDR2 FQGNSA. The V and J ends lost 2 bases and 3 bases, in that order; junction bases with no gene match: 4. The CDR3 is made up of 15 amino acids.

The rearrangement joins TRBV5-4 to TRBJ2-7, with D tentatively TRBD2 (6 bases). Deletions cut 3 bases from V and 3 bases from J, with 7 bases between. The CDR3 length is 12 residues. CDR1 is SGHNT, CDR2 YYREEE, per germline (reference sequence). Here the CDR3 reads CASSSGSYEQYF. As DNA, the CDR3 is TGTGCCAGCAGCTCCGGGAGCTACGAGCAGTACTTC.